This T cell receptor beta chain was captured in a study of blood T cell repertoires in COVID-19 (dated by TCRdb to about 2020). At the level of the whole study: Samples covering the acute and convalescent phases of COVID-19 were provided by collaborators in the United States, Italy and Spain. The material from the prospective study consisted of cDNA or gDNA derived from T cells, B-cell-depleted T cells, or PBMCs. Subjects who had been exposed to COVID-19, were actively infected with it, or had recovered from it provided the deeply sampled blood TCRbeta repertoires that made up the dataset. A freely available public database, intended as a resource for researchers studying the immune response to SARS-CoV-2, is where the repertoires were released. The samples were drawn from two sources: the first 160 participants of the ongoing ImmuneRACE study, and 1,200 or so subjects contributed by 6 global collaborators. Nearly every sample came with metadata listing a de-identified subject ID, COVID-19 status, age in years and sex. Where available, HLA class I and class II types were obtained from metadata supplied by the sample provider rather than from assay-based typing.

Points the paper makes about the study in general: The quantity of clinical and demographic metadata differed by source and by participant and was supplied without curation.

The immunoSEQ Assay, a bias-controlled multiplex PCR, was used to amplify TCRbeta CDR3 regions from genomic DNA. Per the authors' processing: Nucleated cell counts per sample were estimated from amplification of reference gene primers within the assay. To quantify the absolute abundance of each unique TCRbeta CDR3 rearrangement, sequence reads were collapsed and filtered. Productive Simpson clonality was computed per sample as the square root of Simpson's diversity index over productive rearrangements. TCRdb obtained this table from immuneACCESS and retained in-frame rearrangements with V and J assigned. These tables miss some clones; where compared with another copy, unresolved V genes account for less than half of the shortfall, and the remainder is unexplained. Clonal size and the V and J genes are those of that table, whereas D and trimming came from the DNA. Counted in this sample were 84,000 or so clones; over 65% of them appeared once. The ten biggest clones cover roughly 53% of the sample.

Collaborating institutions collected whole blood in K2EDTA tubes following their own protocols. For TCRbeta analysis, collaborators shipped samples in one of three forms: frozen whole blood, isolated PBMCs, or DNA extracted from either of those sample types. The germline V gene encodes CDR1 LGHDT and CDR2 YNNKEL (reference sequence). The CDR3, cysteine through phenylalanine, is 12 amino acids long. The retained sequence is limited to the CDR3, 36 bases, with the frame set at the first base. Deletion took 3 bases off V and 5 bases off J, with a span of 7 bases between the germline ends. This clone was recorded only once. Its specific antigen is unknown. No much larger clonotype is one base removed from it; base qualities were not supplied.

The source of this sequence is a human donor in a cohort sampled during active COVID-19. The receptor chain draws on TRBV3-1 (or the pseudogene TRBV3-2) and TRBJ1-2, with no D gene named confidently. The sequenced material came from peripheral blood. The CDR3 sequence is CASSHAIYGYTF. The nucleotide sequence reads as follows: TGTGCCAGCAGCCACGCGATATATGGCTACACCTTC.